This T cell receptor (beta chain) was captured in a study of graft-versus-host responses after intestinal transplantation. Study results and caveats: Declining HvG levels early post-transplant were linked to peak circulating GvH clone levels.

The table came from immunoSEQ multiplex PCR; TCRdb's copy has only in-frame clones and leaves some out. Among about 100,000 clones listed, more than 85% were seen once. A word on this clone: What it binds is unknown.

The CDR3 covers 11 residues. Germline CDR1 and CDR2: DFQATT and SNEGSKA (reference sequence). V lost 1 base to trimming and J lost 8 bases, with 6 bases between them. The sequence derives from a human donor who was the organ donor for an intestinal transplant. V is TRBV20-1 and J is TRBJ2-1; D uncertain. The specimen comprised unstimulated CD4+ T cells sorted from spleen or lymph node cells, sampled before transplant. CDR3 bases: TGCAGTGCTAGAGGCCTCTATGAGCAGTTCTTC. It encodes CSARGLYEQFF.